This T cell receptor (beta chain) is from a study of blood T cell repertoires in COVID-19 (dated by TCRdb to the early 2020s). Concerning the study at large: Collaborator samples came from the United States, Italy and Spain and covered acute and convalescent phases of COVID-19. The prospective study material was composed of cDNA or gDNA derived from T cells, B-cell-depleted T cells, or PBMCs. HLA class I and class II types, where available, came from metadata supplied by the sample provider rather than from assay-based typing. Nearly every sample came with metadata listing a de-identified subject ID, COVID-19 status, age in years and sex. The repertoires were made available in a free public database intended to serve as a resource for research on the immune response to SARS-CoV-2. Subjects who had been exposed to COVID-19, were actively infected with it, or had recovered from it provided the deeply sampled blood TCRbeta repertoires that made up the dataset. The samples were drawn from two sources: the first 160 participants of the ongoing ImmuneRACE study, and 1,200 or so subjects contributed by 6 global collaborators.

In the prospective study, participants were roughly 18 to 89 years old, resided in about 25 geographic areas of the United States, and were enrolled through a virtual design. Cohort assignment in the prospective study relied on participant-reported clinical history from a screening survey and a study questionnaire. ImmuneRACE Cohort 3 recovered participants were defined by two consecutive negative NP/OP PCR tests, healthcare professional clearance, or symptom resolution. Mobile phlebotomists in the prospective study collected whole blood, serum and a nasopharyngeal or oropharyngeal swab from every participant. Additional blood draws and questionnaires over an approximately two-month period could optionally be provided by prospective study participants. Prospective study blood samples were shipped either frozen or at room temperature before DNA extraction. A word on this clone: The antigen it binds to is not known. One base away there is no much larger clone; base qualities are not given.

TCRbeta CDR3 regions were amplified from genomic DNA using the immunoSEQ Assay, a bias-controlled multiplex PCR. In the original analysis: The number of nucleated cells in each sample was estimated from the amplification of reference gene primers within the assay. To quantify the absolute abundance of each unique TCRbeta CDR3 rearrangement, sequence reads were collapsed and filtered. Productive Simpson clonality was computed per sample as the square root of Simpson's diversity index over productive rearrangements. What TCRdb holds here is the immuneACCESS table cut down to in-frame rearrangements. Part of the clones is not present; checked against another copy, under half of the missing clones reflect an unresolved V gene, and the others are unexplained. D and trimming come from the DNA, and the V and J calls and clone size come from that table. The sample contains some 270,000 clones, approximately 91% of them found a single time. Together, the top ten hold 1.5% to 2% of the sample.

The CDR3 starts with the cysteine, ends with the phenylalanine, and has 14 residues. Only the CDR3 DNA is retained, 42 bases long and in frame from the first base. Trimming at the junction amounts to 3 bases on V and 3 bases on J, and the germline ends lie 8 bases apart. The germline V gene (reference sequence) specifies SEHNR as CDR1 and FQNEAQ as CDR2. Findings and caveats that apply to the study as a whole: The amount of clinical and demographic metadata varied by source and participant and was provided uncurated.

The sequenced sample consisted of PBMCs or T cells enriched from blood (not recorded which). This TCR was recovered from a middle-aged woman who had recovered from COVID-19. Recombination linked TRBV7-9 to TRBJ2-2, with the D gene not confidently named. The CDR3 loop reads CASSFARYTGELFF. The sequenced DNA: TGTGCCAGCAGCTTTGCTAGGTACACCGGGGAGCTGTTTTTT.